The 31 T cell receptor beta chains reported below all come from one sample, sequenced in a study of post-analysis software for immune sequencing data. Study-wide results and limits: Relative to controls, patients had roughly five TRBV segments at higher frequency, with TRBV5-6, TRBV5-1 and TRBV20-1 among these.

The TCR beta cDNA libraries contained unique molecular identifiers. TCRdb recomputed calls from the PCR reads with MiXCR, one row per CDR3 protein. This sample yields roughly 730,000 distinct CDR3 sequences, of which roughly 27% are seen a single time; 0.56% belongs to the top ten. These TCRs are of unknown antigen specificity. The sample consisted of blood. The receptor set was obtained from a girl between 5 and 17 years old with multiple sclerosis.

J is TRBJ2-5 and V is TRBV7-2; perhaps TRBD2 as D (5 bases). The CDR3 has 14 residues. The V gene lost 5 bases and the J gene lost 7 bases, with 17 bases spanning the gap. Germline loops: CDR1 SGHTA, CDR2 FQGNSA. CDR3 sequence reads: CASSPTPNRGTQYF. The CDR3 nucleotides read TGTGCCAGCAGCCCAACCCCAAATCGGGGGACCCAGTACTTC.

This clonotype was observed a few times. The chain carries TRBV20-1 and TRBJ2-4, with a possible D match to TRBD2 (5 bases). The V and J ends lost 5 bases and 0 bases respectively, with 26 bases between them. Germline assignment: CDR1 DFQATT and CDR2 SNEGSKA (reference sequence). The length of the CDR3 is 19 residues. CDR3 sequence reads: CSAPEVGGRRDLAKNIQYF. The CDR3 DNA reads TGCAGTGCTCCGGAGGTGGGCGGAAGAAGAGACTTAGCCAAAAACATTCAGTACTTC.

This clonotype was observed a few times. This chain joins TRBV18 and TRBJ2-3, with D perhaps matching TRBD1 (6 bases). The ends were cut back, 3 bases at V and 5 bases at J, with 12 bases in the middle. CDR1 KGHSH and CDR2 LQKENI come from the germline V gene. This CDR3 spans 14 amino acids. CDR3 loop: CASSPKTGGDTQYF. CDR3 DNA sequence: TGTGCCAGCTCACCTAAGACAGGAGGAGATACGCAGTATTTT.

This clonotype was seen a handful of times. Written as DNA, the CDR3 is TGTGCCAGCAGTGATAGAGACAAACCCTACGAGCAGTACTTC. It codes for CASSDRDKPYEQYF. The chain has TRBV25-1 and TRBJ2-7; D gene uncertain. The germline V gene has CDR1 MGHDK and CDR2 SYGVNS. The CDR3 covers 14 residues. Deletions cut 3 bases from V and 2 bases from J, with 11 bases between.

This clonotype showed up just a few times. The J gene is TRBJ2-7, the V gene TRBV20-1, with D perhaps given as TRBD1 or TRBD2 (5 bases each). Deletions cut 6 bases from V and 2 bases from J, with 14 bases between. Germline assignment: CDR1 DFQATT and CDR2 SNEGSKA (reference sequence). CDR3 length: 13 residues. The CDR3 reads CSAHSREPYEQYF. The CDR3 DNA reads as TGCAGTGCGCATAGCAGGGAGCCCTACGAGCAGTACTTC.

This sequence joins TRBV6-5 and TRBJ1-1, with a possible D match to TRBD1 (5 bases). Per germline, CDR1 MNHEY and CDR2 SVGAGI. The V end lost 3 bases, the J end lost 1 base, and 9 bases lay between the germline ends. There are 14 residues in the CDR3. CDR3 region: CASSYQGGNTEAFF. For the CDR3, the DNA is TGTGCCAGCAGTTATCAGGGAGGGAACACTGAAGCTTTCTTT.

This clonotype was seen only a few times. The chain uses TRBV24-1 and TRBJ2-3, with 7 bases lining up with TRBD1. This CDR3 region has 13 residues. Germline CDR1 is KGHDR and CDR2 is SFDVKD. Losses at the gene ends were 6 bases for V and 3 bases for J; bases not matched to a gene: 2. The CDR3 is CATSRGQTDTQYF. The CDR3 nucleotides read TGTGCCACCAGTCGGGGACAGACAGATACGCAGTATTTT.

CDR3 loop: CSARDHGTDPSNTQYF. In DNA form, the CDR3 reads TGCAGTGCTAGAGATCATGGGACAGATCCGAGCAATACGCAGTATTTT. The chain has TRBV20-1 and TRBJ2-3; TRBD1 matches 7 bases. Germline lookup yields CDR1 DFQATT and CDR2 SNEGSKA (reference sequence). The CDR3 spans 16 residues. The ends lost 0 bases at V and 7 bases at J; junction bases unmatched: 13.

J is TRBJ1-4 and V is TRBV7-9, with unresolved D. The V gene's germline CDR1 is SEHNR and CDR2 FQNEAQ (reference sequence). This CDR3 spans 12 amino acids. V gave up 5 bases and J gave up 8 bases, with 9 bases separating them. CDR3 bases: TGTGCCAGCAGCACGGTAGGAGAAAAACTGTTTTTT. It translates to CASSTVGEKLFF.

This chain links TRBV11-2 with TRBJ2-2, with D possibly matching TRBD2 (7 bases). Germline CDR1 reads SGHAT; CDR2 reads FQNNGV. Deletions cut 3 bases from V and 2 bases from J, with 16 bases between. There are 17 residues in the CDR3. CDR3 DNA: TGTGCCAGCAGCTTTCCGAGGGGGGGCGGTAACACCGGGGAGCTGTTTTTT. Translated: CASSFPRGGGNTGELFF.

In the case of this clonotype: A read error may account for a junction end that differs from germline. The genes are TRBV5-1 and TRBJ2-3; D is perhaps TRBD1 (6 bases). There are 14 residues in the CDR3. The germline V gene encodes CDR1 SGHRS and CDR2 YFSETQ. The CDR3 DNA reads TGCGCCGGCAGCTTGACAGGTCGCGCAGATACGCAGTATTTT. Translated: CAGSLTGRADTQYF.

This rearrangement joins TRBV20-1 to TRBJ1-5; the D gene is possibly TRBD1 (6 bases). This CDR3 comprises 13 residues. Looked up from germline, CDR1 is DFQATT and CDR2 is SNEGSKA (reference sequence). Trimming left V 6 bases short and J 4 bases short, with 13 bases between. In DNA form, the CDR3 reads TGCAGTGCGACCAGGGGTGGAAATCAGCCCCAGCATTTT. It encodes CSATRGGNQPQHF.

This clonotype was counted many times. The rearrangement links TRBV5-8 to TRBJ2-1; TRBD2 aligns across 7 bases. The trim removed 3 bases at V and 4 bases at J, leaving 7 bases unmatched. The CDR3 runs 15 residues. Germline loops: CDR1 SGHTS, CDR2 YDEGEE. CDR3 coding DNA: TGTGCCAGCAGCTGGGGGGGAGGAGGTTACAATGAGCAGTTCTTC. This translates into CASSWGGGGYNEQFF.

This rearrangement joins TRBV6-2 or TRBV6-3 to TRBJ2-5; 7 bases are a match to TRBD1. Germline CDR1 is MNHEY and CDR2 is SVGEGT. The CDR3 covers 15 residues. The V segment lost 4 bases and the J segment 2 bases; nucleotides outside the gene matches: 7. CDR3 loop: CASSSFGTVQETQYF. CDR3 coding DNA: TGTGCCAGCAGTTCCTTCGGGACAGTTCAAGAGACCCAGTACTTC.

J is TRBJ2-1 and V is TRBV4-3; the match to TRBD2 covers 8 bases. With V trimmed by 0 bases and J by 5 bases, 6 bases remained unmatched. The CDR3 is 16 amino acids. The V gene's germline CDR1 is LGHNA and CDR2 YSLEER. The CDR3 DNA sequence: TGCGCCAGCAGCCAAGATTTAGGACTAGCTAACAATGAGCAGTTCTTC. Translated: CASSQDLGLANNEQFF.

The chain links TRBV7-9 to TRBJ2-5, with TRBD1 matching 9 bases. The CDR3 runs 19 residues. Germline V lookup: CDR1 SEHNR, CDR2 FQNEAQ (reference sequence). Germline trimming cut 1 base from V and 5 bases from J; bases unmatched to any gene: 17. CDR3 bases: TGTGCCAGCAGCTTAGGTCGGCAGGCCTGGACAGGGGAGTTGGAGACCCAGTACTTC. This sequence encodes CASSLGRQAWTGELETQYF.

This clonotype occurred a few times. CDR3 in DNA: TGTGCCAGCAGTTTTGGAAGGGAGTTCGCTGAGCAGTTCTTC. As protein: CASSFGREFAEQFF. V and J are TRBV27 and TRBJ2-1; the D gene is possibly TRBD2 (5 bases). The germline gives CDR1 MNHEY, CDR2 SMNVEV (reference sequence). The CDR3 is 14 residues long. V lost 3 bases, J lost 9 bases, and 15 bases lay in between.

This clonotype was observed a handful of times. The V gene is TRBV6-2 or TRBV6-3, the J gene TRBJ2-7; D might be TRBD1 (5 bases). This CDR3 comprises 14 residues. Per germline, CDR1 MNHEY and CDR2 SVGEGT. V lost 2 bases and J 4 bases, leaving 12 bases between the germline ends. The CDR3 is CASSYGRAHYEQYF. For the CDR3, the DNA is TGTGCCAGCAGTTACGGCAGGGCTCATTACGAGCAGTACTTC.

V usage is TRBV20-1 and J usage is TRBJ1-4; D possibly corresponds to TRBD1 (5 bases). Between the trimmed V and J ends, which lost 3 bases and 11 bases, there was a span of 10 bases. CDR3 length equals 11 residues. Germline assignment: CDR1 DFQATT and CDR2 SNEGSKA (reference sequence). The CDR3 sequence: CSASLSGKLFF. CDR3 coding DNA: TGCAGTGCTAGTTTGTCAGGGAAACTGTTTTTT.

This chain joins TRBV7-2 and TRBJ1-2; perhaps TRBD1 as D (6 bases). Germline V lookup: CDR1 SGHTA, CDR2 FQGNSA. The V gene lost 6 bases and the J gene lost 0 bases, with 20 bases spanning the gap. The CDR3 extends over 17 amino acids. The CDR3 sequence is CASRTRVRGLANYGYTF. The CDR3 bases are TGTGCCAGCAGGACAAGAGTCAGGGGCCTAGCTAACTATGGCTACACCTTC.

This chain connects TRBV6-6 to TRBJ2-1, with D possibly being TRBD1 (6 bases). This CDR3 has 15 amino acids. The V end was cut by 6 bases, the J end by 10 bases, with 22 bases between. Germline V gives CDR1 MNHNY, CDR2 SVGAGI (reference sequence). The CDR3 loop reads CASSRYSRGGGEQFF. CDR3 DNA: TGTGCCAGCAGCCGCTACTCCCGGGGTGGGGGCGAGCAGTTCTTC.

The table lists this clonotype with many counts. V usage is TRBV10-3 and J usage is TRBJ2-6; D tentatively reads TRBD1 or TRBD2 (5 bases each). There are 13 residues in the CDR3. Germline V gene lookup returns CDR1 ENHRY and CDR2 SYGVKD. The V gene lost 11 bases and the J gene lost 0 bases, with 8 bases spanning the gap. The CDR3 sequence is CAHGGSGANVLTF. The CDR3 coding sequence is TGTGCCCATGGGGGCTCTGGGGCCAACGTCCTGACTTTC.

Comments on this clonotype: This may be a read error, as it is one base from a much larger clone. The chain uses TRBV29-1 and TRBJ2-5; D not certain. Germline lookup yields CDR1 SQVTM and CDR2 ANQGSEA. V lost 1 base, J lost 11 bases, and 14 bases lay in between. The CDR3 runs 12 residues. The CDR3: CSVEAWSPEQYF. The CDR3, as DNA: TGCAGCGTTGAAGCTTGGAGCCCTGAGCAGTACTTC. The entire variable domain, with the rest obtained from reference TRBV29-1 and TRBJ2-5, is as follows: SAVISQKPSRDICQRGTSLTIQCQVDSQVTMMFWYRQQPGQSLTLIATANQGSEATYESGFVIDKFPISRPNLTFSTLTVSNMSPEDSSIYLCSVEAWSPEQYFGPGTRLLVL.

V gene TRBV20-1 combines with J gene TRBJ2-7; weak D call: TRBD1 (5 bases). The assigned J gene may be wrong: the sequence end matches TRBJ2-5 better. The CDR3 consists of 13 residues. In germline, CDR1 is DFQATT, CDR2 SNEGSKA (reference sequence). CDR3 region: CSVKGVFGETQYF. The DNA of the CDR3 is TGCAGTGTCAAAGGGGTTTTCGGGGAGACCCAGTACTTC.

The chain links TRBV20-1 to TRBJ2-1; D gene unclear. V was shortened by 7 bases and J by 4 bases, with 11 bases between the two germline ends. Germline CDR1 DFQATT, CDR2 SNEGSKA (reference sequence). This CDR3 spans 12 amino acids. The chain's CDR3 is CSELATYNEQFF. CDR3 nucleotides: TGCAGTGAGTTGGCGACATACAATGAGCAGTTCTTC.

The chain uses TRBV7-2 and TRBJ2-5; TRBD1 might be the D (6 bases). Trimming removed 4 bases from V and 2 bases from J, with 11 bases in between. The CDR3 sequence is 14 residues long. The V gene's germline CDR1 is SGHTA and CDR2 FQGNSA. The CDR3: CASSSTGFQETQYF. The CDR3 region has the DNA TGTGCCAGCAGCTCGACAGGTTTTCAAGAGACCCAGTACTTC.

The chain joins TRBV5-1 to TRBJ2-3; 11 nucleotides line up with TRBD2. Germline assignment: CDR1 SGHRS and CDR2 YFSETQ. The V and J ends lost 5 bases and 3 bases, in that order; junction bases with no gene match: 8. The CDR3 length is 16 residues. The CDR3 region has the DNA TGCGCCAGCAGGCCCGGGGGACTAGCGGTTACAGATACGCAGTATTTT. It is translated as CASRPGGLAVTDTQYF. The whole variable domain, filled in from reference TRBV5-1 and TRBJ2-3, reads KAGVTQTPRYLIKTRGQQVTLSCSPISGHRSVSWYQQTPGQGLQFLFEYFSETQRNKGNFPGRFSGRQFSNSRSEMNVSTLELGDSALYLCASRPGGLAVTDTQYFGPGTRLTVL.

This clonotype was observed a handful of times. J is TRBJ2-7 and V is TRBV6-2 or TRBV6-3; TRBD2 might be the D (5 bases). V dropped 7 bases and J dropped 1 base, with 8 bases sitting between them. Germline CDR1 and CDR2: MNHEY and SVGEGT. This CDR3 spans 12 amino acids. The CDR3 loop is CASKLGSYEQYF. The CDR3 nucleotides read TGTGCCAGCAAACTAGGGTCCTACGAGCAGTACTTC.

This clonotype occurred a few times. The CDR3 region has the DNA TGTGCCAGCAGCTTTAATAAGAACACTGAAGCTTTCTTT. Protein product: CASSFNKNTEAFF. This chain uses TRBV5-8 with TRBJ1-1; D remains ambiguous. Germline CDR1 SGHTS, CDR2 YDEGEE. Trimming removed 2 bases at V and 1 base at J, with 6 bases between. This CDR3 is built from 13 residues.

To note about this clonotype: One end of the junction is discordant with germline, which a read error may explain. The V call is TRBV7-2, the J call TRBJ2-3; 11 bases align to TRBD2. Germline CDR1 is SGHTA and CDR2 is FQGNSA. CDR3 length: 18 residues. CDR3 sequence reads: CASNLISGTSGYTDTQYF. The CDR3 nucleotides are TGTGCCAGCAACTTAATTTCCGGGACTAGCGGATACACAGATACGCAGTATTTT.

This clonotype was found a few times. This chain joins TRBV5-1 and TRBJ2-3; D gene unclear. Trimming removed 1 base from V and 4 bases from J, with 10 bases in between. This CDR3 region has 14 residues. CDR1 is SGHRS, CDR2 YFSETQ, per germline. This CDR3 reads CASSLSSGPDTQYF. The CDR3 DNA reads as TGCGCCAGCAGCTTGTCTTCAGGACCAGATACGCAGTATTTT.